These T cell receptor beta chains were read from a single sample in a study of molecular identifiers for immune sequencing clone quantification. One entry per CDR3 protein, called by TCRdb with MiXCR from the PCR reads. The repertoire holds around 480,000 distinct CDR3 sequences, with about a fifth as singletons. The sample comprised naive CD8+ T cells from blood, with Jurkat cell RNA spiked in. The receptors shown here come from a human donor in good health. Some libraries in this study had Jurkat cell RNA spiked in. CDR3s include the opening cysteine and the closing phenylalanine or tryptophan. The D gene is left open where the match is weak. Not all rows give a size; the values are once, few, many and, for expanded clones, a class.

j_gene,abundance,v_gene,d_gene,CDR3aa,CDR3nt
TRBJ2-7,-,TRBV24-1,TRBD1,CATSDPTTGGEQYF,TGTGCCACCAGTGACCCCACGACAGGGGGCGAGCAGTACTTC
TRBJ2-3,few,TRBV2,-,CASPTVSTDTQYF,TGTGCCAGCCCAACTGTCAGCACAGATACGCAGTATTTT
TRBJ2-7,few,TRBV29-1,-,CSVVEQAYEQYF,TGCAGCGTTGTAGAGCAAGCCTACGAGCAGTACTTC
TRBJ2-1,few,TRBV6-1,TRBD1,CASSESRGRNEQFF,TGTGCCAGCAGTGAATCCAGGGGGCGAAATGAGCAGTTCTTC
TRBJ1-1,many,TRBV13,-,CASTSTGTEAFF,TGTGCCAGCACCTCGACGGGCACTGAAGCTTTCTTT
TRBJ1-1,many,TRBV7-9,TRBD1,CASSLIGQGPTEAFF,TGTGCCAGCAGCTTAATCGGACAGGGACCCACTGAAGCTTTCTTT
TRBJ1-1,-,TRBV4-1,-,CASRGDGAEAFF,TGCGCCAGCAGAGGGGACGGGGCTGAAGCTTTCTTT
TRBJ1-5,-,TRBV20-1,TRBD1,CSASRDRDRNQPQHF,TGCAGTGCTAGCCGGGACAGGGACCGGAATCAGCCCCAGCATTTT
TRBJ1-5,many,TRBV5-6,-,CASSSMTEGNQPQHF,TGTGCCAGCAGCTCCATGACTGAGGGCAATCAGCCCCAGCATTTT
TRBJ2-7,many,TRBV29-1,-,CSVRDQISYEQYF,TGCAGCGTACGGGACCAAATCTCCTACGAGCAGTACTTC
TRBJ1-1,many,TRBV6-2/TRBV6-3,TRBD1,CASGNPSRGRMDTEAFF,TGTGCCAGCGGGAACCCTAGCAGGGGGCGGATGGACACTGAAGCTTTCTTT
TRBJ2-3,-,TRBV27,TRBD2,CASNLAGRGDTQYF,TGTGCCAGCAATTTAGCGGGAAGGGGAGATACGCAGTATTTT
TRBJ2-7,many,TRBV13,-,CASSLAGPIYEQYF,TGTGCCAGCAGCTTAGCGGGACCGATCTACGAGCAGTACTTC
TRBJ1-4,-,TRBV20-1,TRBD1,CSADQQGGVTNEKLFF,TGCAGTGCAGATCAACAGGGGGGAGTGACTAATGAAAAACTGTTTTTT
TRBJ2-3,many,TRBV28,-,CASRPHSDTQYF,TGTGCCAGCAGACCGCATTCAGATACGCAGTATTTT
TRBJ2-6,many,TRBV7-2,-,CASSPYREGLISTRTGANVLTF,TGTGCCAGCAGCCCGTACAGGGAGGGTCTAATATCGACAAGAACTGGGGCCAACGTCCTGACTTTC
TRBJ1-3,many,TRBV4-1,TRBD1,CASCPRTGEDGNTIYF,TGCGCCAGCTGTCCCCGGACAGGGGAGGACGGAAACACCATATATTTT
TRBJ1-4,-,TRBV30,-,CAWSVSSINEKLFF,TGTGCCTGGAGTGTCTCCAGTATTAATGAAAAACTGTTTTTT
TRBJ2-7,many,TRBV28,TRBD1,CASSYPGTGPYEQYF,TGTGCCAGCAGCTACCCCGGGACAGGGCCATACGAGCAGTACTTC
TRBJ2-7,-,TRBV2,-,CASHRGGLQYERYF,TGTGCCAGCCACAGGGGGGGACTGCAGTACGAGCGGTACTTC
TRBJ2-7,many,TRBV2,-,CASSVRETYEQYF,TGTGCCAGCAGTGTCCGGGAAACCTACGAGCAGTACTTC
TRBJ1-5,many,TRBV6-5,-,CASSTLGNSNQPQHF,TGTGCCAGCAGTACCCTTGGGAATAGCAATCAGCCCCAGCATTTT
TRBJ2-7,few,TRBV4-3,-,CASSQDVGRVHEQYF,TGCGCCAGCAGCCAAGATGTTGGCCGTGTCCACGAGCAGTACTTC
TRBJ2-3,few,TRBV11-2,TRBD2,CASSLALTSGITDTQYF,TGTGCCAGCAGCTTAGCTCTGACTAGCGGGATTACAGATACGCAGTATTTT
TRBJ2-7,many,TRBV12-3/TRBV12-4,-,CASSQTGSEQYF,TGTGCCAGCAGTCAAACAGGGTCCGAGCAGTACTTC
TRBJ2-5,few,TRBV28,-,CASSSDLGRRETQYF,TGTGCCAGCAGTTCCGACCTCGGGCGGAGGGAGACCCAGTACTTC
TRBJ2-2,many,TRBV7-9,TRBD1,CASSHWDRQGDTGELFF,TGTGCCAGCAGCCATTGGGACAGGCAAGGAGACACCGGGGAGCTGTTTTTT
TRBJ2-3,many,TRBV7-9,TRBD1,CASLGTGRDTQYF,TGTGCCAGCCTCGGGACAGGGCGCGATACGCAGTATTTT
TRBJ2-5,few,TRBV24-1,-,CATSDSTGGETQYF,TGTGCCACCAGTGATTCGACCGGGGGTGAGACCCAGTACTTC
TRBJ2-7,-,TRBV2,-,CASSEGLTIYEQYF,TGTGCCAGCAGTGAGGGCCTTACTATCTACGAGCAGTACTTC
TRBJ2-3,few,TRBV6-5,TRBD2,CASSPSERGIPTDTQYF,TGTGCCAGCAGTCCCTCCGAGCGGGGGATCCCCACAGATACGCAGTATTTT
TRBJ2-1,-,TRBV24-1,-,CATSDLQVNEQFF,TGTGCCACCAGTGATTTGCAGGTCAATGAGCAGTTCTTC
TRBJ2-7,-,TRBV10-3,TRBD1,CAIGESASGQGAVEQYF,TGTGCCATCGGTGAGTCGGCTAGTGGGCAGGGGGCGGTCGAGCAGTACTTC
TRBJ2-3,few,TRBV6-2/TRBV6-3,TRBD1,CASSPDRAVPDTQYF,TGTGCCAGCAGTCCGGACAGGGCCGTCCCAGATACGCAGTATTTT
TRBJ2-5,many,TRBV29-1,-,CSGVGPNQETQYF,TGCAGCGGAGTAGGGCCGAACCAAGAGACCCAGTACTTC
TRBJ2-1,few,TRBV30,-,CAWSEAGAEQFF,TGTGCCTGGAGTGAGGCGGGCGCTGAGCAGTTCTTC
TRBJ1-5,many,TRBV6-6,TRBD1,CASSYGRQGSNQPQHF,TGTGCCAGCAGTTATGGTCGACAGGGTAGCAATCAGCCCCAGCATTTT
TRBJ2-7,-,TRBV9,TRBD1,CASSVGTGEQYF,TGTGCCAGCAGCGTAGGGACAGGCGAGCAGTACTTC
TRBJ2-7,few,TRBV4-1,TRBD1,CASSQRTGVDEQYF,TGCGCCAGCAGCCAACGGACAGGGGTAGACGAGCAGTACTTC
TRBJ2-7,few,TRBV12-3/TRBV12-4,-,CASTDDSHEQYF,TGTGCCAGCACCGACGACAGCCACGAGCAGTACTTC
TRBJ2-5,few,TRBV27,-,CASSLVYQDTQYF,TGTGCCAGCAGTTTGGTGTACCAAGATACCCAGTACTTC
TRBJ2-7,many,TRBV24-1,-,CAPKPGEQYF,TGTGCCCCGAAGCCGGGCGAGCAGTACTTC
TRBJ2-4,few,TRBV12-3/TRBV12-4,-,CASSSGQLGKNIQYF,TGTGCCAGCAGTTCTGGGCAGCTGGGCAAAAACATTCAGTACTTC
TRBJ1-2,-,TRBV5-3,-,CASSPTGFPDLRGYTF,TGTGCCAGCAGCCCGACCGGGTTCCCCGATTTGAGGGGCTACACCTTC
TRBJ1-5,few,TRBV19,TRBD1,CASKDWTGGYGNQPQHF,TGTGCCAGTAAGGATTGGACAGGGGGTTATGGCAATCAGCCCCAGCATTTT
TRBJ2-2,few,TRBV7-6,-,CASSSRDSNTGELFF,TGTGCCAGCAGCTCTCGGGACTCGAACACCGGGGAGCTGTTTTTT
TRBJ1-6,few,TRBV4-2,-,CASSQGSSFEPLHF,TGTGCCAGCAGCCAAGGATCCTCCTTTGAGCCCCTCCACTTT
TRBJ2-1,few,TRBV20-1,-,CSASWGNEQFF,TGCAGTGCTAGTTGGGGCAATGAGCAGTTCTTC
TRBJ2-3,few,TRBV12-3/TRBV12-4,-,CASSYPPSDTQYF,TGTGCCAGCAGTTACCCCCCCTCAGATACGCAGTATTTT
TRBJ2-4,many,TRBV14,-,CASSLLTENIQYF,TGTGCCAGCAGCCTCCTGACAGAAAACATTCAGTACTTC
TRBJ2-7,few,TRBV7-2,-,CASSLPDSLVSYEQYF,TGTGCCAGCAGCTTACCGGACAGCCTTGTTTCCTACGAGCAGTACTTC